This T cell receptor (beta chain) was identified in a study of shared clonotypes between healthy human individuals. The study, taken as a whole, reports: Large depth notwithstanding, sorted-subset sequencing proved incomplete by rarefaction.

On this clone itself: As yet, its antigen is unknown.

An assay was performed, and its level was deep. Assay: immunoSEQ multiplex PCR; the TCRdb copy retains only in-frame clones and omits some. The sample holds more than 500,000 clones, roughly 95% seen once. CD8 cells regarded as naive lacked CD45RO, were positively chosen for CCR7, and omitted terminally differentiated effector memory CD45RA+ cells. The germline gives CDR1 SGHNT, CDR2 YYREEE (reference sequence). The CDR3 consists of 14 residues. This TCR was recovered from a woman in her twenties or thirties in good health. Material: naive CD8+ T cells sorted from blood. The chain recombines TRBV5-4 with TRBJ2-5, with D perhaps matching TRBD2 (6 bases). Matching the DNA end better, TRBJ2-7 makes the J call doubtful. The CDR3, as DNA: TGTGCCAGCAGCTCGGATCTAGCGAGCTACGAGCAGTACTTC. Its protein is CASSSDLASYEQYF.